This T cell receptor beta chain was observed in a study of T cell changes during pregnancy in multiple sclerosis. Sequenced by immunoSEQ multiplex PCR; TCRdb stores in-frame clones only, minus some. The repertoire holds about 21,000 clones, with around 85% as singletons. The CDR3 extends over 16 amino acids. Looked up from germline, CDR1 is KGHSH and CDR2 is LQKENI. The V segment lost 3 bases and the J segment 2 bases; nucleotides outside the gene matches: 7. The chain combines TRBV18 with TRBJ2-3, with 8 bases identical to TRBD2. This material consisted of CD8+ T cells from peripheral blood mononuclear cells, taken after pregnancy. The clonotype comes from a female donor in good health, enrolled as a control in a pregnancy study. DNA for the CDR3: TGTGCCAGCTCACCCCGGGCTAGCGGGTACACAGATACGCAGTATTTT. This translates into CASSPRASGYTDTQYF.